Described below is a single T cell receptor beta chain sequence and its context. The sample comes from a study of blood T cell repertoires in COVID-19. The ends lost 4 bases at V and 5 bases at J; junction bases unmatched: 7. Germline V lookup: CDR1 GTSNPN, CDR2 SVGIG (reference sequence). This CDR3 is built from 13 residues. TCRdb keeps only in-frame clones here, not all; method: immunoSEQ multiplex PCR. The sample has around 100,000 clones; 75% to 90% are singletons. This chain uses TRBV30 with TRBJ2-5, with TRBD1 matching 7 bases. The TCR comes from a man in his fifties or sixties with COVID-19, enrolled during active disease. The sample comprised peripheral blood. The CDR3 DNA follows: TGTGCCTGGAATTCAGGGGGAGAGGAGACCCAGTACTTC. This gives the protein CAWNSGGEETQYF.